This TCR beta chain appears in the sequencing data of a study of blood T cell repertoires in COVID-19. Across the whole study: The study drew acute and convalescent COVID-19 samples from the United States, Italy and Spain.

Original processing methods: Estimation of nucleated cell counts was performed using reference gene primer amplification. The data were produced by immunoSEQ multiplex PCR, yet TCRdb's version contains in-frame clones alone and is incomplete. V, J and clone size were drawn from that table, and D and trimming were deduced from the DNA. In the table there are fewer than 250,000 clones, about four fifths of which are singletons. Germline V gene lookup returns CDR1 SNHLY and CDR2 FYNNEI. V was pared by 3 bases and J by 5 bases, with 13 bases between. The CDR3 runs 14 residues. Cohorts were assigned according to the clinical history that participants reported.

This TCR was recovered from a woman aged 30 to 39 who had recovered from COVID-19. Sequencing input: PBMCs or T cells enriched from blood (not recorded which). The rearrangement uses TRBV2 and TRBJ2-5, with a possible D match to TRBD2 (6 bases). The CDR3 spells CASSERLGSETQYF. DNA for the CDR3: TGTGCCAGCAGTGAGCGGCTCGGGAGCGAGACCCAGTACTTC.